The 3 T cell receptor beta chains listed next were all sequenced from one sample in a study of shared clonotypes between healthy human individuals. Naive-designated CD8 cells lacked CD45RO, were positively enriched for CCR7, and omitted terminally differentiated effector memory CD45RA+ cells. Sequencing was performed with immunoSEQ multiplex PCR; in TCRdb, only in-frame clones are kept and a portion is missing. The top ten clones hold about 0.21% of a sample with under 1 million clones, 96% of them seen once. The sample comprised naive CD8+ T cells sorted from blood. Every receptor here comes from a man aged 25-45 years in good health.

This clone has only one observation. CDR3 in amino acids: CASAGTSLYEQYF. In DNA, the CDR3 is TGCGCCAGCGCTGGGACTAGTCTTTACGAGCAGTACTTC. The rearrangement uses TRBV10-2 and TRBJ2-7; 8 bases are shared with TRBD2. Germline CDR1 is WSHSY and CDR2 is SAAADI. V dropped 8 bases and J dropped 4; count of bases not matched to a gene: 7. This CDR3 has 13 residues.

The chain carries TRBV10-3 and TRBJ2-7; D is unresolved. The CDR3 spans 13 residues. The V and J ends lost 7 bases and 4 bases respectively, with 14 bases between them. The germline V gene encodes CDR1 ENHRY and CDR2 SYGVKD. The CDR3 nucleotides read TGTGCCATCATGGATGGGAACGGGTACGAGCAGTACTTC. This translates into CAIMDGNGYEQYF.

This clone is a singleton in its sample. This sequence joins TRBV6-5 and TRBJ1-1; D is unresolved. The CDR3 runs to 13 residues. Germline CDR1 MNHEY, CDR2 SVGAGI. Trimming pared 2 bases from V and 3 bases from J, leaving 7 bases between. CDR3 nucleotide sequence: TGTGCCAGCAGTTACGGCAGATACACTGAAGCTTTCTTT. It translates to CASSYGRYTEAFF.